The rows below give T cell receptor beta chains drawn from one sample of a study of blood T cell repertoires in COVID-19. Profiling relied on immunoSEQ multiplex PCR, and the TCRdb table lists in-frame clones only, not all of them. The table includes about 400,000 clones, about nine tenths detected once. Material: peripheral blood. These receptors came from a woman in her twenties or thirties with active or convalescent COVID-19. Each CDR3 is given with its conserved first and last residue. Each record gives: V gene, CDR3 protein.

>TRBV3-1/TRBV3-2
CASSQGSRDTEAFF
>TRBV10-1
CASSEGTSGTGRETQYF
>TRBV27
CASSLSLGEISYGYTF
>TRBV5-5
CASSFGGRTGELFF
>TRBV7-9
CASSGPDRGNSPLHF
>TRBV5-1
CASSLNSLVQETQYF
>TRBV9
CASSVTSGTSTDTQYF
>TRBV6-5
CASRVWGVDSPLHF
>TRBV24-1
CATSEAKQGPQHF
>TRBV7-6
CASSSGQGYTEAFF
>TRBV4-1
CASSRHTSGGGVQETQYF
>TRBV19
CASSTSRDSPNQPQHF
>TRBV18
CASSPTANEPYGYTF
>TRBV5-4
CASNRGTVGTEAFF
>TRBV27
CASSKQGGHGYTF
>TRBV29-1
CSVEMAGTYEQYF
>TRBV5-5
CASSLAALASYEQYF
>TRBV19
CASTTGAWGTGELFF
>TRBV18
CASSREVLAGVLSYEQYF
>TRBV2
CASRAAGVGEQYF
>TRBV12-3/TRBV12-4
CASSPGTSQFF
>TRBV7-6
CASSWGSGLGETQYF
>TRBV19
CASSIARNYGYTF
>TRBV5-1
CASSGAGYNEQFF
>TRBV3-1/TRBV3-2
CASSHPQAGAPGNEQFF
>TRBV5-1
CASSLGQGAVYEQYF
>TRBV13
CASSLSPGMNTEAFF
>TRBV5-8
CASSRAGNTEAFF
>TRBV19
CASSIGTFNSPLHF
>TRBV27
CASSPLAGVHEQYF
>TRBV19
CASTPLANLNTGELFF
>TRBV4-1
CASSQDTYEQYF
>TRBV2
CASSEQGAKEETQYF
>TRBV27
CASRMTGDYGYTF
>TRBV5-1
CASSLQGAPGDTEAFF
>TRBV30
CAWTGGIDEQFF
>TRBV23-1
CASSQSRWRRGRGELFF
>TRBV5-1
CASSLDRGDTEAFF
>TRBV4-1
CASSPHQQGTGELFF
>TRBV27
CASVGDRGPKVGTEAFF
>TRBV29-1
CSVDRPGTGGYNEQFF
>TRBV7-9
CASSKYLTRDYSTDTQYF
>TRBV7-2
CASSLENRGRAFF
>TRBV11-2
CASSPRGTRIGEQFF
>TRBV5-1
CASSPDRGESDTQYF
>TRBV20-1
CSARGGQGQYF
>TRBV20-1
CSASTTITADYGYTF
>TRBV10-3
CAISERQLDYEQYF
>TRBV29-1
CSAIGEGYTF